This TCR beta chain derives from a study of blood T cell repertoires in COVID-19. Study summary: Material from acute and convalescent COVID-19 was sourced from the United States, Italy and Spain. T cells, B-cell-depleted T cells, or PBMCs provided the cDNA or gDNA that served as material.

In the authors' workflow: From reference gene primer amplification, estimates of nucleated cell counts were derived. Sequenced by immunoSEQ multiplex PCR; TCRdb stores in-frame clones only, minus some. The V and J calls and clone size were taken over from that table, and D and trimming were inferred from the DNA. In the table there are 150,000 to 180,000 clones, roughly 80% of which are singletons. V lost 6 bases, J lost 0 bases, and 17 bases lay in between. The CDR3 sequence is 16 residues long. Germline V gene data show CDR1 as MDHEN and CDR2 as SYDVKM. The chain carries TRBV28 and TRBJ1-1; D possibly corresponds to TRBD1 (5 bases). The TCR originated in a woman aged 60 to 75 with acute or convalescent COVID-19. Material: peripheral blood. The CDR3 here is CASSGKLGPVNTEAFF. The CDR3 nucleotides are TGTGCCAGCAGCGGCAAACTGGGGCCGGTGAACACTGAAGCTTTCTTT.